The clone carrying this TCR beta chain turned up a few times. Making TCR cDNA involved 5'RACE template switching, which added UMIs and a universal primer site. TCRdb called the 5' RACE reads again in MiXCR, with one record for every CDR3 protein. The data show hundreds of thousands of distinct CDR3 sequences, more than 9% seen once. The data stem from a study of T cells after yellow fever vaccination. The TCR comes from a man younger than 45 who received the YFV17D yellow fever vaccine. The sequencing here drew on PBMCs, taken on the day of the yellow fever booster vaccination.

The CDR3 DNA reads as TGTGCCAGCAGACAGGGTCTTTACGAGCAGTACTTC. Its translation is CASRQGLYEQYF. V and J are TRBV12-3 or TRBV12-4 and TRBJ2-7, with D possibly being TRBD1 (6 bases). V lost 6 bases, J lost 4 bases, and 10 bases lay in between. The CDR3 covers 12 residues.